A selection of T cell receptor beta chains follows, all from one sample in a study of OX40 agonist ivuxolimab in advanced cancers. Produced via immunoSEQ multiplex PCR; TCRdb's table is partial and in-frame only. Of 35,000 to 45,000 clones listed, approximately 91% are singletons. The sequenced sample was CD4+ or CD8+ T cells sorted from blood, obtained in a trial of the OX40 agonist ivuxolimab. The origin of the receptors is an adult with an advanced solid tumor such as melanoma, head and neck, liver or kidney cancer. CDR3s include the opening cysteine and the closing phenylalanine or tryptophan. D genes are given only for firm matches. Rows may omit the clone size; those that give it use once, few, many or a size class.

abundance	d_gene	v_gene	j_gene	CDR3aa	CDR3nt
once	TRBD2	TRBV5-1	TRBJ2-3	CASSLVGSGMSDTQYF	TGCGCCAGCAGCTTGGTAGGTAGCGGGATGTCAGATACGCAGTATTTT
NA	NA	TRBV9	TRBJ1-3	CASSPVLSFSGNTIYF	TGTGCCAGCAGCCCAGTACTGAGCTTCTCTGGAAACACCATATATTTT
NA	NA	TRBV5-1	TRBJ2-5	CASSLGLNQETQYF	TGCGCCAGCAGCTTGGGCCTAAACCAAGAGACCCAGTACTTC
NA	NA	TRBV4-1	TRBJ2-1	CASSQWTDDNEQFF	TGCGCCAGCAGCCAATGGACGGACGACAATGAGCAGTTCTTC
NA	TRBD1	TRBV27	TRBJ2-3	CASSSPIGTGEDTQYF	TGTGCCAGCAGTTCACCGATCGGGACAGGGGAAGATACGCAGTATTTT
NA	NA	TRBV7-9	TRBJ1-5	CASSLAGVGQPQHF	TGTGCCAGCAGCTTAGCAGGGGTCGGTCAGCCCCAGCATTTT
NA	NA	TRBV30	TRBJ2-7	CAWSEGLEQYF	TGTGCCTGGAGTGAGGGGCTCGAGCAGTACTTC
NA	NA	TRBV6-5	TRBJ2-2	CASSEGVAGELFF	TGTGCCAGCAGTGAAGGTGTGGCCGGGGAGCTGTTTTTT
NA	NA	TRBV14	TRBJ1-4	CASSHWGDEDEKLFF	TGTGCCAGCAGCCATTGGGGGGATGAAGATGAAAAACTGTTTTTT
NA	NA	TRBV7-9	TRBJ1-4	CASSLVRDELFF	TGTGCCAGCAGCTTAGTAAGGGACGAACTGTTTTTT
few	TRBD2	TRBV27	TRBJ2-3	CASSPNPSGIADTQYF	TGTGCCAGCAGTCCGAACCCTAGCGGTATTGCAGATACGCAGTATTTT
NA	NA	TRBV19	TRBJ2-3	CASSIGALSTDTQYF	TGTGCCAGTAGTATTGGAGCGCTGAGCACAGATACGCAGTATTTT
NA	NA	TRBV7-9	TRBJ2-7	CASSLGRTYEQYF	TGTGCCAGCAGCTTGGGCAGAACCTACGAGCAGTACTTC
NA	NA	TRBV11-2	TRBJ2-2	CASSLGIGWDTGELFF	TGTGCCAGCAGCTTAGGTATTGGTTGGGACACCGGGGAGCTGTTTTTT
NA	NA	TRBV29-1	TRBJ1-1	CSVVLGTEAFF	TGCAGCGTTGTTTTGGGTACTGAAGCTTTCTTT
once	NA	TRBV27	TRBJ2-7	CASREGGNEQYF	TGTGCCAGCAGAGAAGGAGGGAACGAGCAGTACTTC
NA	NA	TRBV6-5	TRBJ2-3	CASTPLLGVPDTQYF	TGTGCCAGCACTCCCCTTCTGGGGGTCCCAGATACGCAGTATTTT
NA	TRBD1	TRBV13	TRBJ2-7	CASSLGRLGTARYEQYF	TGTGCCAGCAGCTTAGGCAGGCTTGGGACAGCTCGCTACGAGCAGTACTTC
NA	NA	TRBV21-1	TRBJ2-4	CASSQGRRLLAKNIQYF	TGTGCCAGCAGCCAAGGGCGCAGGTTACTAGCCAAAAACATTCAGTACTTC
NA	NA	TRBV6-1	TRBJ1-5	CASRNPGQSGQPQHF	TGTGCCAGCAGAAACCCTGGACAGTCCGGGCAGCCCCAGCATTTT
NA	TRBD2	TRBV6-5	TRBJ2-7	CASSYPLAGGSHEQYF	TGTGCCAGCAGTTACCCCTTAGCGGGAGGGTCCCACGAGCAGTACTTC
NA	TRBD2	TRBV7-9	TRBJ2-5	CASSKTGLAGAGQETQYF	TGTGCCAGCAGCAAGACCGGACTAGCGGGAGCGGGGCAAGAGACCCAGTACTTC
few	NA	TRBV27	TRBJ2-7	CASSVRQAYEQYF	TGTGCCAGCAGTGTCCGCCAGGCCTACGAGCAGTACTTC
few	NA	TRBV28	TRBJ1-5	CASSPRAGRGNQPQHF	TGTGCCAGCAGTCCCCGTGCAGGGCGAGGCAATCAGCCCCAGCATTTT
NA	NA	TRBV7-6	TRBJ2-3	CASSLMSVGSDTQYF	TGTGCCAGCAGCCTAATGAGTGTAGGGTCAGATACGCAGTATTTT
NA	TRBD2	TRBV27	TRBJ2-7	CASSDGGGHEQYF	TGTGCCAGCAGTGACGGGGGGGGGCACGAGCAGTACTTC
NA	TRBD2	TRBV9	TRBJ2-3	CASSVRGTSGSTDTQYF	TGTGCCAGCAGCGTCAGAGGGACTAGCGGGAGCACAGATACGCAGTATTTT
NA	TRBD2	TRBV7-2	TRBJ2-7	CASSLGTSGPYEQYF	TGTGCCAGCAGCTTAGGGACTAGCGGTCCCTACGAGCAGTACTTC
NA	TRBD1	TRBV29-1	TRBJ1-1	CSVEDPPTGLNTEAFF	TGCAGCGTTGAAGATCCCCCGACAGGGTTGAACACTGAAGCTTTCTTT
NA	NA	TRBV27	TRBJ2-7	CASSLPGTNPYEQYF	TGTGCCAGCAGTTTACCTGGGACCAATCCCTACGAGCAGTACTTC
NA	NA	TRBV9	TRBJ2-7	CASSVALGANYEQYF	TGTGCCAGCAGCGTAGCTTTGGGGGCGAACTACGAGCAGTACTTC
NA	NA	TRBV7-9	TRBJ2-7	CASSLAGRPYEQYF	TGTGCCAGCAGCTTAGCGGGCAGACCCTACGAGCAGTACTTC
NA	TRBD1	TRBV4-1	TRBJ2-2	CASSLSGQGGSGELFF	TGCGCCAGCAGCCTTTCAGGACAGGGCGGATCCGGGGAGCTGTTTTTT
NA	NA	TRBV6-1	TRBJ2-1	CASSVILNEQFF	TGTGCCAGCAGTGTTATCCTGAATGAGCAGTTCTTC
NA	NA	TRBV4-1	TRBJ2-3	CASSQDYSGIYSTDTQYF	TGCGCCAGCAGCCAAGACTATTCAGGGATCTATAGCACAGATACGCAGTATTTT
once	TRBD2	TRBV27	TRBJ2-7	CASRLTSVYEQYF	TGTGCCAGCAGACTGACTAGCGTCTACGAGCAGTACTTC
NA	NA	TRBV7-2	TRBJ1-1	CASSPLGRLGTEAFF	TGTGCCAGCAGCCCATTAGGGAGGTTAGGAACTGAAGCTTTCTTT
NA	TRBD2	TRBV28	TRBJ2-7	CASSPSGSYEQYF	TGTGCCAGCAGTCCTAGCGGTTCCTACGAGCAGTACTTC
NA	NA	TRBV11-2	TRBJ1-1	CASSLLPSWVNTEAFF	TGTGCCAGCAGCTTATTACCCAGTTGGGTGAACACTGAAGCTTTCTTT
NA	NA	TRBV28	TRBJ2-2	CASTRGVTGELFF	TGTGCCAGCACTAGGGGGGTTACCGGGGAGCTGTTTTTT
NA	NA	TRBV11-2	TRBJ2-2	CASSLDPGRATRDGELFF	TGTGCCAGCAGCTTAGATCCGGGACGAGCCACGAGGGACGGGGAGCTGTTTTTT
NA	NA	TRBV28	TRBJ1-4	CASTGVDATNEKLFF	TGTGCCAGTACCGGAGTGGACGCAACTAATGAAAAACTGTTTTTT
NA	NA	TRBV2	TRBJ2-7	CASRLAASYEQYF	TGTGCCAGCAGACTAGCCGCCTCCTACGAGCAGTACTTC
NA	NA	TRBV6-5	TRBJ2-7	CASSERPNYEQYF	TGTGCCAGCAGTGAACGGCCAAACTACGAGCAGTACTTC
NA	NA	TRBV6-6	TRBJ2-3	CASSTARVITDTQYF	TGTGCCAGCAGTACGGCCAGGGTTATCACAGATACGCAGTATTTT